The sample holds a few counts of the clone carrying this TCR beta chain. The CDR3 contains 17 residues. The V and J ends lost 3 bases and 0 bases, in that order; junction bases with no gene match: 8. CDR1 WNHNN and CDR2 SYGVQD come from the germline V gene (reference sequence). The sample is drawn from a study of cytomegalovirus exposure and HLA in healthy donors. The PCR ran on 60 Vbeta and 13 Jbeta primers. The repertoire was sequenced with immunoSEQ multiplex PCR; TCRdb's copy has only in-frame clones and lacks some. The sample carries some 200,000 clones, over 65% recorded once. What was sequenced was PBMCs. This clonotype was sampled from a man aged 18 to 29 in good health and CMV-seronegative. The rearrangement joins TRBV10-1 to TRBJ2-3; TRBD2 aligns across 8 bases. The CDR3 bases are TGCGCCAGCAGTGAACCAGCGGGAGTTACTAGCACAGATACGCAGTATTTT. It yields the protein CASSEPAGVTSTDTQYF.